This TCR beta chain was obtained from a study of brain T cells in children with intractable seizures. General study results and limits: Pre-surgery blood may have been undersampled, hiding some clones.

Assay: immunoSEQ multiplex PCR; the TCRdb copy retains only in-frame clones and omits some. The sample lists hundreds of thousands of clones; about 94% were seen once. Turning to this clone: The antigen is undetermined.

The germline gives CDR1 SQVTM, CDR2 ANQGSEA. This CDR3 spans 15 amino acids. V lost 6 bases and J lost 5; bases outside the gene matches: 14. Documented time point: blood from clinic visit 5 months post-surgery; TSC patient then seizure free. The chain links TRBV29-1 to TRBJ2-7, with 9 bases that match TRBD1. This TCR was recovered from a boy younger than two with tuberous sclerosis and intractable seizures. The starting material was peripheral blood, obtained more than 4 months after surgery. CDR3 protein: CSVTPRDRADHEQYF. CDR3 in DNA: TGCAGCGTCACCCCCCGGGACAGGGCCGACCACGAGCAGTACTTC.